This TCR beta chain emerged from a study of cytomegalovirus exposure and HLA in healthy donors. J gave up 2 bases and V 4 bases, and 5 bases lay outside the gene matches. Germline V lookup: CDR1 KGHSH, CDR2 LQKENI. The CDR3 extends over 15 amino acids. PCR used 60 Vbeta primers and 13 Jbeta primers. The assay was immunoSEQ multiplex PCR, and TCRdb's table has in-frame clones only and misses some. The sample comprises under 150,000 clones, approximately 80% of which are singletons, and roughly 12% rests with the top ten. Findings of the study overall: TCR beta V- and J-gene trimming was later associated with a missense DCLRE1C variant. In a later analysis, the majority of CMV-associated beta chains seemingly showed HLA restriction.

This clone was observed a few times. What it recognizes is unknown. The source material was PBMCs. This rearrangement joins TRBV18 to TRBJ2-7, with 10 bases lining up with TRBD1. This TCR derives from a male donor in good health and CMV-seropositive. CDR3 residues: CASSLGTGAPYEQYF. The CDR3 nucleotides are TGTGCCAGCTCACTAGGGACAGGGGCTCCCTACGAGCAGTACTTC.